A selection of T cell receptor beta chains follows, all from one sample in a study of cytomegalovirus exposure and HLA in healthy donors. Sequenced by immunoSEQ multiplex PCR; TCRdb stores in-frame clones only, minus some. The table includes more than 85,000 clones, almost 70% detected once. Sequencing was carried out using PBMCs. These receptors were taken from a man aged 25-45 years in good health and CMV-seronegative. Each CDR3 is given with its conserved first and last residue. D genes are given only for firm matches. Size tells how often a clone was seen (once, few, many) or the class of an expanded clone, and some rows leave it out.

TRBV15,TRBJ1-1,.,.,CATSSPMNTEAFF,TGTGCCACCAGCAGTCCTATGAACACTGAAGCTTTCTTT
TRBV6-5,TRBJ2-1,.,.,CASSYSLVLANEQFF,TGTGCCAGCAGTTACTCACTAGTACTGGCCAATGAGCAGTTCTTC
TRBV29-1,TRBJ1-5,.,TRBD1,CSVGQGGANQPQHF,TGCAGCGTTGGACAGGGGGGCGCCAATCAGCCCCAGCATTTT
TRBV6-5,TRBJ1-5,.,.,CASGSGNNQPQHF,TGTGCCAGCGGGTCGGGGAACAATCAGCCCCAGCATTTT
TRBV11-3,TRBJ2-7,.,.,CASSLRQGSRQYF,TGTGCCAGCAGCTTAAGACAAGGTTCAAGGCAGTACTTC
TRBV7-3,TRBJ1-1,.,.,CASHLQPNTEAFF,TGTGCCAGCCATTTACAGCCGAACACTGAAGCTTTCTTT
TRBV29-1,TRBJ2-1,.,TRBD2,CSVSIAGGFTNVQFF,TGCAGCGTTTCCATAGCGGGAGGGTTTACTAATGTGCAGTTCTTC
TRBV28,TRBJ1-1,.,.,CASSLPSGMNTEAFF,TGTGCCAGCAGTTTGCCATCGGGGATGAACACTGAAGCTTTCTTT
TRBV19,TRBJ1-6,.,.,CASSIRQKERSPLHF,TGTGCCAGTAGTATACGACAGAAGGAGAGATCACCCCTCCACTTT
TRBV6-5,TRBJ2-1,.,.,CASSYSSSSNEQFF,TGTGCCAGCAGTTACTCGAGTTCATCCAATGAGCAGTTCTTC
TRBV7-2,TRBJ2-7,.,.,CASKRGGKGQIYEQYF,TGTGCCAGCAAACGGGGCGGGAAGGGGCAAATCTACGAGCAGTACTTC
TRBV11-2,TRBJ1-1,.,.,CASSPRVLGRGAAFF,TGTGCCAGCAGCCCAAGGGTTCTAGGTCGCGGGGCGGCTTTCTTT
TRBV5-1,TRBJ2-2,.,.,CASSSGGQYTGELFF,TGCGCCAGCAGCTCGGGGGGCCAATACACCGGGGAGCTGTTTTTT
TRBV28,TRBJ2-3,once,.,CASGGTDWDTQYF,TGTGCCAGCGGTGGGACTGACTGGGATACGCAGTATTTT
TRBV11-3,TRBJ2-1,once,TRBD2,CASSLGTLAGGGNEQFF,TGTGCCAGCAGCTTAGGCACTCTAGCGGGAGGGGGAAATGAGCAGTTCTTC
TRBV27,TRBJ1-2,.,.,CASSPGTPEGDYGYTF,TGTGCCAGCAGCCCCGGAACTCCGGAGGGTGACTATGGCTACACCTTC
TRBV19,TRBJ2-1,.,TRBD2,CASSLLAAYNEQFF,TGTGCCAGTAGTTTGCTAGCGGCCTACAATGAGCAGTTCTTC
TRBV6-5,TRBJ1-6,.,.,CASSPGLQAGSPLHF,TGTGCCAGCAGTCCCGGGTTACAGGCTGGGTCACCCCTCCACTTT
TRBV11-3,TRBJ2-5,once,TRBD2,CASSLTLGTSGRGETQYF,TGTGCCAGCAGCTTAACCCTCGGGACTAGCGGGAGAGGAGAGACCCAGTACTTC
TRBV5-1,TRBJ1-4,.,TRBD1,CASSEGALTNEKLFF,TGCGCCAGCAGTGAGGGGGCGCTGACTAATGAAAAACTGTTTTTT
TRBV28,TRBJ2-5,.,TRBD2,CASSPYPTSGAGETQYF,TGTGCCAGCAGTCCCTATCCGACTAGCGGAGCGGGAGAGACCCAGTACTTC
TRBV7-2,TRBJ2-7,.,.,CASSSGAYEQYF,TGTGCCAGCAGCTCCGGGGCCTACGAGCAGTACTTC
TRBV28,TRBJ1-5,.,TRBD1,CASSPTDRVFTQPQHF,TGTGCCAGCAGTCCTACGGACAGGGTCTTTACTCAGCCCCAGCATTTT
TRBV5-4,TRBJ1-1,.,TRBD1,CASSRDRGTSTTEAFF,TGTGCCAGCAGCCGGGACAGGGGGACATCGACCACTGAAGCTTTCTTT
TRBV7-2,TRBJ1-1,.,.,CASSLVAGNTEAFF,TGTGCCAGCAGCTTAGTTGCCGGGAACACTGAAGCTTTCTTT
TRBV7-2,TRBJ2-6,few,TRBD2,CASSWGGFSSGANVLTF,TGTGCCAGCAGCTGGGGGGGATTTTCTTCTGGGGCCAACGTCCTGACTTTC
TRBV5-1,TRBJ1-4,.,.,CASSLNSNREGEKLFF,TGCGCCAGCAGCTTGAATTCGAACAGGGAAGGGGAAAAACTGTTTTTT
TRBV2,TRBJ2-1,.,TRBD1,CASSRTGGEMEQFF,TGTGCCAGCAGTCGGACAGGGGGGGAAATGGAGCAGTTCTTC
TRBV6-6,TRBJ2-3,.,.,CASSSPTSALTQYF,TGTGCCAGCAGTTCGCCCACCTCCGCGCTTACGCAGTATTTT
TRBV2,TRBJ2-7,.,.,CASSVARSSGYEQYF,TGTGCCAGCAGTGTGGCGAGATCGTCGGGTTACGAGCAGTACTTC
TRBV2,TRBJ2-5,.,TRBD1,CASSPHRGEQTQYF,TGTGCCAGCAGTCCCCACAGGGGTGAGCAGACCCAGTACTTC
TRBV4-1,TRBJ1-2,.,.,CASSLSGAEPRGYTF,TGCGCCAGCAGCCTCTCAGGAGCGGAGCCGCGCGGCTACACCTTC
TRBV5-1,TRBJ2-3,.,.,CASSLARDFFTDTQYF,TGCGCCAGCAGCTTGGCCCGGGACTTCTTCACAGATACGCAGTATTTT
TRBV5-1,TRBJ2-7,few,.,CASSFTDPLVEQYF,TGCGCCAGCAGCTTCACTGATCCTCTAGTCGAGCAGTACTTC
TRBV18,TRBJ2-1,.,TRBD2,CASSPPASGRGEQFF,TGTGCCAGCTCACCACCGGCTAGCGGGAGAGGAGAGCAGTTCTTC
TRBV28,TRBJ2-7,.,.,CASRAAQGRYEQYF,TGTGCCAGCAGGGCCGCACAGGGGAGGTACGAGCAGTACTTC
TRBV18,TRBJ1-1,.,TRBD1,CASSPTFMTGGMNTEAFF,TGTGCCAGCTCACCTACTTTCATGACAGGGGGAATGAACACTGAAGCTTTCTTT
TRBV11-2,TRBJ2-1,once,.,CASFGLQTRYNEQFF,TGTGCCAGCTTCGGACTCCAAACCAGGTACAATGAGCAGTTCTTC
TRBV13,TRBJ2-3,.,TRBD1,CASSSGQDWYTQYF,TGTGCCAGCAGCTCGGGACAGGACTGGTATACGCAGTATTTT
TRBV6-1,TRBJ1-2,once,.,CASSGDIFTGGYTF,TGTGCCAGCAGTGGGGACATCTTTACAGGTGGCTACACCTTC
TRBV11-3,TRBJ1-1,few,.,CASRRGGFEDTEAFF,TGTGCCAGCAGGAGGGGGGGGTTCGAGGACACTGAAGCTTTCTTT
TRBV7-9,TRBJ1-4,.,.,CASSSRQVTNEKLFF,TGTGCCAGCAGCTCACGACAGGTGACTAATGAAAAACTGTTTTTT
TRBV19,TRBJ1-1,.,.,CASIEGRSTEAFF,TGTGCCAGTATTGAGGGAAGGAGCACTGAAGCTTTCTTT
TRBV7-7,TRBJ2-2,.,.,CASSSRHLREGPGELFF,TGTGCTAGCAGCTCCCGGCATCTCAGGGAAGGGCCCGGGGAGCTGTTTTTT
TRBV5-1,TRBJ2-5,.,.,CASSFRAGKETQYF,TGCGCCAGCAGCTTTCGGGCGGGGAAGGAGACCCAGTACTTC
TRBV5-4,TRBJ1-6,.,.,CASSLPGNNSPLHF,TGTGCCAGCAGCTTGCCAGGGAATAATTCACCCCTCCACTTT